This T cell receptor (beta chain) originates from a study of blood T cell repertoires in COVID-19. In the study overall: Sites in the United States, Italy and Spain provided acute and convalescent COVID-19 samples. T cells, B-cell-depleted T cells, or PBMCs supplied cDNA or gDNA.

The CDR3 is 18 residues long. V trimming: 6 bases; J trimming: 4 bases; junction bases outside the gene matches: 16. Germline V gene data show CDR1 as PRHDT and CDR2 as FYEKMQ (reference sequence). Original handling: Amplified reference gene primers provided the basis for estimating nucleated cell counts. Profiling relied on immunoSEQ multiplex PCR, and the TCRdb table lists in-frame clones only, not all of them. The V and J calls and clone size are taken from that table; D and trimming were inferred from the DNA. The data hold around 130,000 clones, with about 83% observed a single time. Sequences were obtained from peripheral blood. The rearrangement links TRBV13 to TRBJ2-7; 12 bases agree with TRBD2. This receptor was obtained from a man between 35 and 55 years old with active or convalescent COVID-19. Here the CDR3 reads CASRVQTSGGPEPYEQYF. CDR3 coding DNA: TGTGCCAGCAGGGTACAGACTAGCGGGGGCCCTGAGCCGTACGAGCAGTACTTC. Complete variable domain (other parts from reference TRBV13 and TRBJ2-7): AAGVIQSPRHLIKEKRETATLKCYPIPRHDTVYWYQQGPGQDPQFLISFYEKMQSDKGSIPDRFSAQQFSDYHSELNMSSLELGDSALYFCASRVQTSGGPEPYEQYFGPGTRLTVT.